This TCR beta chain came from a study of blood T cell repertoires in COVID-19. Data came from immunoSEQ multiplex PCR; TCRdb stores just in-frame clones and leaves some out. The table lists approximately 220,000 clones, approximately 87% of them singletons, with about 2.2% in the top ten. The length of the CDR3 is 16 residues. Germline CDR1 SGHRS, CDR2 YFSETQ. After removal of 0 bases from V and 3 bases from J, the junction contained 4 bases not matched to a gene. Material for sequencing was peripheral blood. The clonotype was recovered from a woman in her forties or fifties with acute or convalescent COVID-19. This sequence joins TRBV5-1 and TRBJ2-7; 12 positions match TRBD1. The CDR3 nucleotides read TGCGCCAGCAGCTTGGGAGGGACAGGGGGCCTCTACGAGCAGTACTTC. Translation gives CASSLGGTGGLYEQYF.